Listed here are 18 T cell receptor beta chains from one sample, sequenced in a study of vaccination effects on CD4 cells after COVID-19. These TCRs' antigens remain unknown. Sequencing used immunoSEQ multiplex PCR; TCRdb keeps in-frame clones, though not all of them. The data show about 37,000 clones, approximately 72% seen once. CD4+ T cells were isolated after less than 13 days of culture. Sequences were derived from CD4+ T cells from PBMCs cultured without peptide, sampled before COVID-19 vaccination. Source of these receptors: a human donor who received a COVID-19 vaccine.

The chain is built from TRBV6-1 and TRBJ1-6; TRBD1 matches 11 bases. CDR1 is MNHNS and CDR2 is SASEGT in the germline V gene. Trimming removed 3 bases from V and 10 bases from J; junction bases left unmatched: 11. This CDR3 contains 17 residues. The CDR3 sequence: CASSDGQGAPQGSPLHF. The DNA of the CDR3 is TGTGCCAGCAGTGACGGACAGGGGGCACCGCAGGGGTCACCCCTCCACTTT.

The CDR3 protein is CASSMRGPIATNEKLFF. CDR3 coding DNA: TGTGCCAGTAGTATGAGGGGGCCGATTGCAACTAATGAAAAACTGTTTTTT. The chain employs TRBV19 and TRBJ1-4; TRBD1 matches 7 bases. Trimming cost V 3 bases and J 0 bases; bases outside gene matches: 7. The CDR3 covers 17 residues. Per germline, CDR1 LNHDA and CDR2 SQIVND (reference sequence).

The chain recombines TRBV4-2 with TRBJ2-1; perhaps TRBD2 as D (5 bases). V shed 3 bases and J shed 0 bases, with 9 bases lying between them. CDR3 length equals 15 residues. Germline V CDR1 and CDR2: LGHNA, YNFKEQ. CDR3 coding DNA: TGTGCCAGCAGCCACGATGGGAGCTCCTACAATGAGCAGTTCTTC. It yields the protein CASSHDGSSYNEQFF.

The DNA for the CDR3 is TGCGCCAGCAGCTTGGCTGGGGCCAACGTCCTGACTTTC. As protein: CASSLAGANVLTF. V and J are TRBV5-1 and TRBJ2-6; D unclear. Trimming stripped 0 bases from V and 2 bases from J, with 0 bases between. In germline, CDR1 is SGHRS, CDR2 YFSETQ. The CDR3 contains 13 residues.

The chain employs TRBV10-3 and TRBJ1-6, with 7 bases matching TRBD1. CDR1 is ENHRY and CDR2 is SYGVKD in the germline V gene. The trim removed 5 bases at V and 8 bases at J, leaving 3 bases unmatched. The CDR3 runs 13 residues. CDR3 sequence: CAISTGVDSPLHF. CDR3 nucleotides: TGTGCCATCAGTACAGGGGTTGATTCACCCCTCCACTTT.

This chain connects TRBV4-3 to TRBJ2-1; TRBD1 agrees at 7 bases. The J segment lost 4 bases and the V segment lost 0 bases, leaving 6 bases of the junction unmatched. This CDR3 is 16 amino acids long. Per the germline V gene, CDR1 is LGHNA and CDR2 is YSLEER. This chain's CDR3 is CASSQESGQVYNEQFF. Written as DNA, the CDR3 is TGCGCCAGCAGCCAAGAGTCCGGACAGGTATACAATGAGCAGTTCTTC.

The V and J genes are TRBV30 and TRBJ2-5; D is unclear. Germline V gene data show CDR1 as GTSNPN and CDR2 as SVGIG (reference sequence). CDR3 length equals 12 residues. V was clipped by 2 bases and J by 1 base, with 5 bases between them. The CDR3 DNA reads as TGTGCCTGGAGTCAGACCCAAGAGACCCAGTACTTC. Its protein is CAWSQTQETQYF.

The chain has TRBV6-5 and TRBJ1-2, with D maybe TRBD1 (5 bases). Germline V gene data show CDR1 as MNHEY and CDR2 as SVGAGI. The CDR3 totals 14 residues. Trimming pared 7 bases from V and 8 bases from J, leaving 20 bases between. As DNA, the CDR3 is TGTGCCAGCACCTTTAGGTCAGGGCGAGGGGGCTACACCTTC. Its translation: CASTFRSGRGGYTF.

This sequence joins TRBV5-6 and TRBJ1-5; 7 bases match TRBD1. CDR3 length equals 16 residues. The germline CDR1 and CDR2 sequences are SGHDT and YYEEEE. Germline trimming cut 4 bases from V and 2 bases from J; bases unmatched to any gene: 9. The CDR3 DNA reads TGTGCCAGCAGCCTCCTTGACAGGGCGGGCAATCAGCCCCAGCATTTT. It is translated as CASSLLDRAGNQPQHF.

The chain recombines TRBV6-2 or TRBV6-3 with TRBJ2-7; the D is unclear. Trimming stripped 7 bases from V and 0 bases from J, with 10 bases between. In germline, CDR1 is MNHEY, CDR2 SVGEGT. The CDR3 has 13 amino acids. The CDR3 loop reads CASIPPNSYEQYF. The CDR3 nucleotides read TGTGCCAGCATCCCCCCAAACTCCTACGAGCAGTACTTC.

CDR3 coding DNA: TGTGCCAGCAGCTTGCAGGTCCTTAACACTGAAGCTTTCTTT. It specifies CASSLQVLNTEAFF. The V and J genes are TRBV11-2 and TRBJ1-1, with unresolved D. Trimming stripped 3 bases from V and 2 bases from J, with 10 bases between. This CDR3 region has 14 residues. CDR1 is SGHAT and CDR2 is FQNNGV in the germline V gene.

The chain has TRBV6-5 and TRBJ2-5, with D hard to call. With 4 bases removed from V and 5 bases from J, the gap between germline ends came to 8 bases. CDR1 MNHEY and CDR2 SVGAGI come from the germline V gene. The CDR3 has 12 residues. This chain's CDR3 is CASSLGWETQYF. As DNA, the CDR3 is TGTGCCAGCAGTTTAGGGTGGGAGACCCAGTACTTC.

The V call is TRBV4-2, the J call TRBJ2-7; 11 positions agree with TRBD2. V lost 2 bases to trimming and J lost 2 bases; unmatched junction nucleotides: 5. The CDR3 spans 16 residues. CDR1 is LGHNA, CDR2 YNFKEQ, per germline. The CDR3 region has the DNA TGTGCCAGCAGCCAATCCGGGACTAGCGGAACCTACGAGCAGTACTTC. Protein: CASSQSGTSGTYEQYF.

This chain uses TRBV4-1 with TRBJ1-5, with D possibly TRBD1 on 6 matching bases. Trimming stripped 1 base from V and 6 bases from J, with 16 bases between. CDR1 and CDR2 from the germline V gene are MGHRA and YSYEKL. CDR3 length equals 16 residues. The CDR3 reads CASSQAANGGRQPQHF. DNA of the CDR3: TGCGCCAGCAGCCAAGCTGCGAACGGGGGGCGTCAGCCCCAGCATTTT.

This clone was counted a few times. The chain combines TRBV9 with TRBJ1-5; a weak D match, TRBD1 (5 bases). V was cut by 3 bases and J by 6 bases, with 10 bases left in between. From germline, CDR1 is SGDLS and CDR2 YYNGEE. The CDR3 is made up of 13 amino acids. This chain's CDR3 is CASSEGGTQPQHF. CDR3 in DNA: TGTGCCAGCAGCGAGGGCGGGACTCAGCCCCAGCATTTT.

The rearrangement joins TRBV7-9 to TRBJ2-4; TRBD1 agrees at 8 bases. V shed 6 bases, J shed 1 base, and the junction held 5 bases outside the gene matches. The CDR3 extends over 15 amino acids. The germline CDR1 and CDR2 sequences are SEHNR and FQNEAQ (reference sequence). The CDR3 nucleotides read TGTGCCAGCAGTCGAAGACAGGGGGCCAAAAACATTCAGTACTTC. Its translation is CASSRRQGAKNIQYF.

The gene calls are TRBV6-2 or TRBV6-3 and TRBJ1-2; D ambiguous. Germline V gene data show CDR1 as MNHEY and CDR2 as SVGEGT. The CDR3 runs 13 residues. V lost 3 bases, J lost 5 bases, and 10 bases lay in between. DNA for the CDR3: TGTGCCAGCAGTTATCGGGGTCCTTATGGCTACACCTTC. Its protein product is CASSYRGPYGYTF.

The CDR3 nucleotides read TGTGCCAGCAGCAAGACTAGCGGGGAACAAGAGACCCAGTACTTC. Its translation is CASSKTSGEQETQYF. The chain employs TRBV7-2 and TRBJ2-5; 11 positions agree with TRBD2. The CDR3 is 15 amino acids. Germline CDR1 SGHTA, CDR2 FQGNSA. V lost 5 bases to trimming and J lost 2 bases; unmatched junction nucleotides: 4.